The next 11 T cell receptor beta chains were all read from a single sample in a study of T-cell memory formation after mild COVID-19. Via MiXCR, TCRdb re-called the 5' RACE reads, giving one row per CDR3 protein. The sample holds nearly 200,000 distinct CDR3 sequences, around 19% seen once. Sample: PBMCs or a T cell subset sorted from them (not recorded which). These receptors came from an adult woman who had mild COVID-19 (a few samples of this study predate the infection). Cell type and time point are not known.

This clonotype was detected only a few times. The J gene is TRBJ2-1, the V gene TRBV6-6; D not certain. Trimming stripped 6 bases from V and 5 bases from J, with 11 bases between. Germline values: CDR1 MNHNY, CDR2 SVGAGI (reference sequence). The CDR3 extends over 13 amino acids. The CDR3 region is CASSRAQNNEQFF. The CDR3 DNA is TGTGCCAGCAGCCGCGCCCAGAACAATGAGCAGTTCTTC.

The CDR3 sequence: CASSRNRDTQYF. CDR3 nucleotide sequence: TGTGCCAGCAGCAGAAACAGAGATACGCAGTATTTT. V and J are TRBV7-2 and TRBJ2-3, with D hard to call. This CDR3 has 12 amino acids. Trimming removed 5 bases from V and 5 bases from J, with 8 bases in between. Per germline, CDR1 SGHTA and CDR2 FQGNSA.

This clonotype has a handful of counts. The chain joins TRBV30 to TRBJ1-1, with D hard to call. V shed 3 bases and J shed 0 bases, with 11 bases lying between them. This CDR3 is built from 14 residues. Germline V lookup: CDR1 GTSNPN, CDR2 SVGIG (reference sequence). The CDR3 DNA reads TGTGCCTGGAGGGGAGGTTTCTTGAACACTGAAGCTTTCTTT. Amino acids: CAWRGGFLNTEAFF. The full variable domain, rest sourced from reference TRBV30 and TRBJ1-1, is SQTIHQWPATLVQPVGSPLSLECTVEGTSNPNLYWYRQAAGRGLQLLFYSVGIGQISSEVPQNLSASRPQDRQFILSSKKLLLSDSGFYLCAWRGGFLNTEAFFGQGTRLTVV.

CDR3 coding DNA: TGCGCCAGCAGTTCGAAACTAGCGGCTAGCACAGATACGCAGTATTTT. Protein product: CASSSKLAASTDTQYF. The chain joins TRBV5-1 to TRBJ2-3, with 8 positions matching TRBD2. The CDR3 is 16 amino acids. V trimming: 5 bases; J trimming: 0 bases; junction bases outside the gene matches: 8. Germline CDR1 SGHRS, CDR2 YFSETQ.

The chain uses TRBV5-4 and TRBJ1-1; 11 nucleotides agree with TRBD1. This CDR3 comprises 16 residues. Losses at the gene ends were 4 bases for V and 5 bases for J; bases not matched to a gene: 10. CDR1 SGHNT and CDR2 YYREEE come from the germline V gene (reference sequence). Here the CDR3 DNA reads TGTGCCAGCAGCGGAGGGACAGGGGGGCTTATGACTGAAGCTTTCTTT. As protein: CASSGGTGGLMTEAFF.

The rearrangement uses TRBV7-9 and TRBJ2-1; D is uncertain. Germline V lookup: CDR1 SEHNR, CDR2 FQNEAQ (reference sequence). The CDR3 runs to 12 residues. Trimming pared 5 bases from V and 9 bases from J, leaving 11 bases between. CDR3 residues: CASSHPKGEQFF. The DNA for the CDR3 is TGTGCCAGCAGCCACCCGAAGGGTGAGCAGTTCTTC.

The CDR3 region has the DNA TGTGCCAGCAGTCAGGGGTCCACCGGGGAGCTGTTTTTT. This codes for CASSQGSTGELFF. The V gene is TRBV7-3, the J gene TRBJ2-2; TRBD1 is a possible D gene (6 bases). Per germline, CDR1 SGHTA and CDR2 FQGTGA. The CDR3 loop spans 13 amino acids. V shed 6 bases and J shed 4 bases, with 9 bases lying between them. Supplemented by reference TRBV7-3 and TRBJ2-2, the full variable domain reads GAGVSQTPSNKVTEKGKYVELRCDPISGHTALYWYRQSLGQGPEFLIYFQGTGAADDSGLPNDRFFAVRPEGSVSTLKIQRTERGDSAVYLCASSQGSTGELFFGEGSRLTVL.

The V call is TRBV5-5, the J call TRBJ1-2; D gene unclear. The germline gives CDR1 SGHKS, CDR2 YYEKEE (reference sequence). CDR3 length: 14 amino acids. DNA of the CDR3: TGTGCATCGGCCGGTGGGGTGAAAGGATATGGCTACACCTTC. Protein: CASAGGVKGYGYTF. Supplemented by reference TRBV5-5 and TRBJ1-2, the full variable domain reads DAGVTQSPTHLIKTRGQQVTLRCSPISGHKSVSWYQQVLGQGPQFIFQYYEKEERGRGNFPDRFSARQFPNYSSELNVNALLLGDSALYLCASAGGVKGYGYTFGSGTRLTVV.

The sample holds a few counts of this clonotype. The genes are TRBV12-3 or TRBV12-4 and TRBJ1-5; 7 bases align to TRBD1. With V trimmed by 4 bases and J by 9 bases, 3 bases remained unmatched. The CDR3 consists of 12 residues. CDR3 DNA sequence: TGTGCCAGCAGTTCCAGGGGGTTGCCCCAGCATTTT. Protein sequence: CASSSRGLPQHF.

This clonotype was counted only a few times. The chain couples TRBV5-6 to TRBJ1-1; D is uncertain. CDR1 and CDR2 from the germline V gene are SGHDT and YYEEEE. The CDR3 extends over 13 amino acids. V lost 5 bases, J lost 0 bases, and 8 bases lay in between. The CDR3 loop is CASSGQLNTEAFF. The CDR3 nucleotides read TGTGCCAGCAGTGGGCAGTTGAACACTGAAGCTTTCTTT.

This clonotype was detected a few times. The V call is TRBV2, the J call TRBJ2-5; a possible D gene is TRBD1 (6 bases). The V gene's germline CDR1 is SNHLY and CDR2 FYNNEI. V lost 6 bases and J 2 bases, leaving 13 bases between the germline ends. CDR3 length: 14 amino acids. This CDR3 is CASSVGTNQETQYF. CDR3 nucleotide sequence: TGTGCCAGCAGCGTAGGGACAAATCAAGAGACCCAGTACTTC.